These 31 T cell receptor beta chains came from one sample sequenced in a study of shared clonotypes between healthy human individuals. Only CD45RO-negative cells positively selected for CCR7 counted as naive CD8 cells, so terminally differentiated effector memory CD45RA+ cells were excluded. Generated by immunoSEQ multiplex PCR, the TCRdb table keeps only in-frame clones and is missing some. This sample carries some 2,000,000 clones, approximately 95% of them seen once, and the ten largest clones take around 1.1%. The sequencing input was naive CD8+ T cells sorted from blood. These receptor sequences come from a man in his late teens or twenties in good health.

The chain recombines TRBV7-8 with TRBJ2-7; D is ambiguous. Germline CDR1 and CDR2: SGHVS and FQNEAQ. CDR3 size: 16 residues. With 0 bases removed from V and 2 bases from J, the gap between germline ends came to 14 bases. DNA for the CDR3: TGTGCCAGCAGCTTAGCGCGATGGCAGGAAACCTACGAGCAGTACTTC. Translated, it gives CASSLARWQETYEQYF.

V gene TRBV5-1 combines with J gene TRBJ2-7; possibly TRBD1 for D (6 bases). Germline assignment: CDR1 SGHRS and CDR2 YFSETQ. V lost 1 base and J lost 2, with 13 bases in between. The CDR3 has 15 residues. The CDR3 spells CASSLYSGVAYEQYF. As DNA, the CDR3 is TGCGCCAGCAGCTTGTACTCAGGGGTAGCCTACGAGCAGTACTTC.

The rearrangement links TRBV9 to TRBJ2-7; weak D call: TRBD2 (5 bases). Germline V gene sequence: CDR1 SGDLS, CDR2 YYNGEE. CDR3 length: 15 amino acids. Trimming took off 1 base at V and 3 bases at J, with 14 bases between the two ends. The DNA for the CDR3 is TGTGCCAGCAGCGTACGTCCAGAGGGCCTCTACGAGCAGTACTTC. Its protein product is CASSVRPEGLYEQYF. Filled out from reference TRBV9 and TRBJ2-7, the complete variable domain reads DSGVTQTPKHLITATGQRVTLRCSPRSGDLSVYWYQQSLDQGLQFLIQYYNGEERAKGNILERFSAQQFPDLHSELNLSSLELGDSALYFCASSVRPEGLYEQYFGPGTRLTVT.

The V gene is TRBV4-3, the J gene TRBJ2-2, with D perhaps TRBD1 or TRBD2 (5 bases each). Germline CDR1 reads LGHNA; CDR2 reads YSLEER. Trimming left V 3 bases short and J 7 bases short, with 18 bases between. The CDR3 has 16 amino acids. The CDR3 DNA follows: TGCGCCAGCAGCCAGACCGGGACCAGGCACGGCGGGGAGCTGTTTTTT. Translation: CASSQTGTRHGGELFF.

The chain uses TRBV13 and TRBJ2-1; 10 bases match TRBD2. The germline gives CDR1 PRHDT, CDR2 FYEKMQ (reference sequence). Germline trimming cut 1 base from V and 6 bases from J; bases unmatched to any gene: 9. The CDR3 runs 17 residues. The CDR3 DNA reads TGTGCCAGCAGCTTAGCAGCGGGGGGGCCCAACGGCAATGAGCAGTTCTTC. Protein product: CASSLAAGGPNGNEQFF.

In its sample, this clone was seen once. This same CDR3 is encoded by further DNA sequences in the sample. V is TRBV10-2 and J is TRBJ1-5; D remains unclear. The CDR3 has 10 amino acids. V was cut by 8 bases and J by 5 bases, with 4 bases left in between. Germline V CDR1 and CDR2: WSHSY, SAAADI. The CDR3: CASGYQPQHF. In DNA, the CDR3 is TGCGCCAGCGGGTATCAGCCCCAGCATTTT.

This chain joins TRBV6-4 and TRBJ1-6; possible D gene TRBD1, 5 bases. The CDR3 is 16 residues long. Germline V CDR1 and CDR2: MRHNA, SNTAGT. Trimming left V 2 bases short and J 4 bases short, with 12 bases between. CDR3 in amino acids: CASSDRGRTYNSPLHF. In DNA form, the CDR3 reads TGTGCCAGCAGTGACCGGGGACGGACTTATAATTCACCCCTCCACTTT.

DNA for the CDR3: TGCGCCAGCAGCCAAGATTGGGGACGGGAGGGTCTCTACGAGCAGTACTTC. Amino acids: CASSQDWGREGLYEQYF. The gene calls are TRBV4-3 and TRBJ2-7; 8 nucleotides line up with TRBD2. V shed 0 bases, J shed 3 bases, and the junction held 10 bases outside the gene matches. The CDR3 runs to 17 residues. Germline CDR1 reads LGHNA; CDR2 reads YSLEER.

This clone occurred a few times. The identical CDR3 is also encoded by other nucleotide sequences in the sample. The V gene is TRBV6-5, the J gene TRBJ2-3; 13 bases match TRBD2. Germline V lookup: CDR1 MNHEY, CDR2 SVGAGI. The CDR3 is 15 amino acids. V gave up 6 bases and J gave up 3 bases; unmatched junction bases: 3. For the CDR3, the DNA is TGTGCCAGCAGCCGACTAGCGGGGGGTACAGATACGCAGTATTTT. Protein sequence: CASSRLAGGTDTQYF.

The chain recombines TRBV29-1 with TRBJ2-1; D uncertain. V was trimmed by 5 bases and J by 4 bases, leaving 12 bases between them. This CDR3 is built from 13 residues. Germline CDR1 reads SQVTM; CDR2 reads ANQGSEA. The CDR3 here is CSVPRALYNEQFF. CDR3 DNA sequence: TGCAGCGTTCCTCGAGCGTTATACAATGAGCAGTTCTTC.

V is TRBV15 and J is TRBJ2-3; TRBD1 matches at 7 bases. The CDR3 sequence is 16 residues long. Germline CDR1 is LNHNV and CDR2 is YYDKDF (reference sequence). The ends lost 1 base at V and 0 bases at J; junction bases unmatched: 4. The CDR3 nucleotides read TGTGCCACCAGCAGAGCACCGGGACAGAGCACAGATACGCAGTATTTT. Amino acid sequence: CATSRAPGQSTDTQYF.

This chain uses TRBV6-5 with TRBJ2-7; D is perhaps TRBD2 (5 bases). Per the germline V gene, CDR1 is MNHEY and CDR2 is SVGAGI. Trimming removed 4 bases from V and 2 bases from J, with 18 bases in between. The CDR3 spans 16 residues. The CDR3 DNA is TGTGCCAGCAGTTCCTCCGGGATTCGCATTCCCTACGAGCAGTACTTC. The encoded protein is CASSSSGIRIPYEQYF.

On this clone: This same CDR3 is encoded by further DNA sequences in the sample. The rearrangement links TRBV2 to TRBJ2-2; D ambiguous. Germline V CDR1 and CDR2: SNHLY, FYNNEI. This CDR3 is built from 11 residues. V shed 4 bases and J shed 5 bases, with 2 bases lying between them. CDR3 sequence reads: CASSVTGELFF. CDR3 nucleotide sequence: TGTGCCAGCAGTGTAACCGGGGAGCTGTTTTTT.

This chain uses TRBV27 with TRBJ2-7; D is unclear. The CDR3 has 12 residues. V was shortened by 5 bases and J by 6 bases, with 11 bases between the two germline ends. Germline V gives CDR1 MNHEY, CDR2 SMNVEV (reference sequence). The DNA of the CDR3 is TGTGCCAGCAGTACCAACACTGGCGAGCAGTACTTC. It translates to CASSTNTGEQYF.

CDR3 sequence (DNA): TGTGCCAGCAGCTTAGTCCTAGGAATCACTGAAGCTTTCTTT. Its protein product is CASSLVLGITEAFF. The J gene is TRBJ1-1, the V gene TRBV7-9; no definite D call. Trimming stripped 1 base from V and 4 bases from J, with 10 bases between. Germline V gives CDR1 SEHNR, CDR2 FQNEAQ (reference sequence). CDR3 length: 14 residues.

The chain combines TRBV30 with TRBJ2-1; TRBD2 agrees at 12 bases. The germline CDR1 and CDR2 sequences are GTSNPN and SVGIG (reference sequence). The CDR3 covers 16 residues. With V trimmed by 5 bases and J by 7 bases, 12 bases remained unmatched. The CDR3 DNA reads TGTGCCTGGTTATCGGGGGCTAGCGGGAGGGCAAATGAGCAGTTCTTC. Protein: CAWLSGASGRANEQFF.

This chain joins TRBV7-2 and TRBJ2-7, with 8 nucleotides matching TRBD1. V was pared by 5 bases and J by 1 base, with 7 bases of the junction left unmatched. In germline, CDR1 is SGHTA, CDR2 FQGNSA. This CDR3 region has 15 residues. The CDR3 protein is CASSPTRGLSYEQYF. The DNA of the CDR3 is TGTGCCAGCAGCCCGACCAGGGGGCTGTCCTACGAGCAGTACTTC.

This chain uses TRBV7-6 with TRBJ2-7, with TRBD1 identical over 10 bases. The CDR3 runs to 15 residues. Germline trimming cut 2 bases from V and 4 bases from J; bases unmatched to any gene: 5. Per the germline V gene, CDR1 is SGHVS and CDR2 is FNYEAQ. CDR3 amino acids: CASSLKTGGLYEQYF. CDR3 sequence (DNA): TGTGCCAGCAGCTTAAAGACAGGGGGCTTGTACGAGCAGTACTTC. The full variable domain, completed using reference TRBV7-6 and TRBJ2-7, is GAGVSQSPRYKVTKRGQDVALRCDPISGHVSLYWYRQALGQGPEFLTYFNYEAQQDKSGLPNDRFSAERPEGSISTLTIQRTEQRDSAMYRCASSLKTGGLYEQYFGPGTRLTVT.

V is TRBV4-3 and J is TRBJ2-3; D is ambiguous. This CDR3 is built from 15 residues. Germline CDR1 LGHNA, CDR2 YSLEER. V lost 0 bases, J lost 1 base, and 8 bases lay in between. This chain's CDR3 is CASSQEARGTDTQYF. In DNA, the CDR3 is TGCGCCAGCAGCCAAGAAGCCCGCGGCACAGATACGCAGTATTTT.

The V and J genes are TRBV4-3 and TRBJ2-1; 10 nucleotides agree with TRBD2. The CDR3 sequence is 15 residues long. Germline CDR1 and CDR2: LGHNA and YSLEER. V shed 0 bases, J shed 6 bases, and the junction held 2 bases outside the gene matches. CDR3: CASSQESSGSNEQFF. In DNA form, the CDR3 reads TGCGCCAGCAGCCAAGAATCTAGCGGGAGCAATGAGCAGTTCTTC.

The rearrangement links TRBV11-3 to TRBJ2-3; D not certain. The CDR3 loop spans 13 amino acids. V was trimmed by 4 bases and J by 2 bases, leaving 7 bases between them. CDR1 is SGHNT and CDR2 is YENEEA in the germline V gene. CDR3 sequence reads: CASSSRDTDTQYF. CDR3 coding DNA: TGTGCCAGCAGCTCGAGAGACACAGATACGCAGTATTTT. Full variable domain (remainder filled in from reference TRBV11-3 and TRBJ2-3): EAGVVQSPRYKIIEKKQPVAFWCNPISGHNTLYWYLQNLGQGPELLIRYENEEAVDDSQLPKDRFSAERLKGVDSTLKIQPAELGDSAVYLCASSSRDTDTQYFGPGTRLTVL.

A single count supports this clone. The chain carries TRBV19 and TRBJ1-1, with D hard to call. From germline, CDR1 is LNHDA and CDR2 SQIVND (reference sequence). This CDR3 has 14 residues. The V end was cut by 3 bases, the J end by 0 bases, with 8 bases between. The CDR3 protein is CASSITHLNTEAFF. CDR3 nucleotide sequence: TGTGCCAGTAGTATCACCCATTTGAACACTGAAGCTTTCTTT.

This clone was observed a few times. The rearrangement joins TRBV7-8 to TRBJ1-1, with D possibly matching TRBD1 (5 bases). Germline-derived CDR1 and CDR2 are SGHVS and FQNEAQ. The CDR3 is 13 amino acids. Between the trimmed V and J ends, which lost 2 bases and 5 bases, there was a span of 9 bases. In DNA form, the CDR3 reads TGTGCCAGCAGCTTAAGGGGAAGTACTGAAGCTTTCTTT. It encodes CASSLRGSTEAFF.

The CDR3 protein is CASSPGGAFNEQYF. The CDR3 bases are TGTGCCAGCAGCCCAGGGGGCGCGTTTAACGAGCAGTACTTC. This sequence joins TRBV7-6 and TRBJ2-7; 8 nucleotides line up with TRBD1. Germline CDR1 reads SGHVS; CDR2 reads FNYEAQ. J gave up 5 bases and V 5 bases, and 8 bases lay outside the gene matches. The CDR3 totals 14 residues.

The chain recombines TRBV11-2 with TRBJ2-1; 7 nucleotides match TRBD1. The CDR3 consists of 17 residues. Trimming at V came to 5 bases and at J to 3 bases, leaving 13 bases not matched to a gene. In germline, CDR1 is SGHAT, CDR2 FQNNGV. CDR3 coding DNA: TGTGCCAGCAGCCGGGACAGTGGGCCAAGTTACTACAATGAGCAGTTCTTC. Translating gives CASSRDSGPSYYNEQFF.

The chain recombines TRBV4-1 with TRBJ1-5; 11 nucleotides match TRBD1. Trimming took 4 bases from V and 3 from J; bases not matched to a gene: 8. Germline-derived CDR1 and CDR2 are MGHRA and YSYEKL. The CDR3 sequence is 17 residues long. In DNA, the CDR3 is TGCGCCAGCAGCCGGGTACAGGGACAGGGGGTCAATCAGCCCCAGCATTTT. It codes for CASSRVQGQGVNQPQHF.

The rearrangement uses TRBV29-1 and TRBJ2-3; 8 nucleotides agree with TRBD2. In germline, CDR1 is SQVTM, CDR2 ANQGSEA. J lost 6 bases, V lost 7 bases, and 12 bases had no gene match. This CDR3 has 14 residues. The CDR3 sequence is CSAEASGLGDTQYF. DNA for the CDR3: TGCAGCGCCGAAGCTAGCGGGCTAGGGGATACGCAGTATTTT.

The J gene is TRBJ2-7, the V gene TRBV19, with 7 bases that match TRBD2. This CDR3 is 13 amino acids long. CDR1 LNHDA and CDR2 SQIVND come from the germline V gene (reference sequence). V was pared by 6 bases and J by 4 bases, with 6 bases of the junction left unmatched. The CDR3 spells CASSPHGGYEQYF. CDR3 nucleotides: TGTGCCAGTAGCCCCCACGGGGGGTACGAGCAGTACTTC.

This chain uses TRBV10-1 with TRBJ2-7, with D possibly being TRBD2 (6 bases). The CDR3 is 15 amino acids. Germline V CDR1 and CDR2: WNHNN, SYGVQD (reference sequence). The ends were cut back, 3 bases at V and 0 bases at J, with 12 bases in the middle. The CDR3 DNA reads as TGCGCCAGCAGTGAAGGATGGGAGGACTCCTACGAGCAGTACTTC. Translating it yields CASSEGWEDSYEQYF.

The rearrangement joins TRBV11-2 to TRBJ2-3, with D tentatively TRBD2 (5 bases). CDR1 and CDR2 (germline): SGHAT, FQNNGV. There are 16 residues in the CDR3. V shed 0 bases and J shed 5 bases, with 15 bases lying between them. This CDR3 is CASSLEFLSGLDTQYF. Here the CDR3 DNA reads TGTGCCAGCAGCTTAGAATTTTTGTCGGGGTTAGATACGCAGTATTTT. The variable domain in full, with the rest retrieved from reference TRBV11-2 and TRBJ2-3, is EAGVAQSPRYKIIEKRQSVAFWCNPISGHATLYWYQQILGQGPKLLIQFQNNGVVDDSQLPKDRFSAERLKGVDSTLKIQPAKLEDSAVYLCASSLEFLSGLDTQYFGPGTRLTVL.

With regard to this clone: Other DNA sequences in this sample translate to the same CDR3. The chain joins TRBV7-6 to TRBJ1-1; tentatively, D is TRBD1 (5 bases). V lost 1 base, J lost 0 bases, and 9 bases lay in between. This CDR3 is built from 15 residues. Germline V gene sequence: CDR1 SGHVS, CDR2 FNYEAQ. CDR3 sequence (DNA): TGTGCCAGCAGCTTAGAAGCAGGGTTGAACACTGAAGCTTTCTTT. Translating it yields CASSLEAGLNTEAFF.